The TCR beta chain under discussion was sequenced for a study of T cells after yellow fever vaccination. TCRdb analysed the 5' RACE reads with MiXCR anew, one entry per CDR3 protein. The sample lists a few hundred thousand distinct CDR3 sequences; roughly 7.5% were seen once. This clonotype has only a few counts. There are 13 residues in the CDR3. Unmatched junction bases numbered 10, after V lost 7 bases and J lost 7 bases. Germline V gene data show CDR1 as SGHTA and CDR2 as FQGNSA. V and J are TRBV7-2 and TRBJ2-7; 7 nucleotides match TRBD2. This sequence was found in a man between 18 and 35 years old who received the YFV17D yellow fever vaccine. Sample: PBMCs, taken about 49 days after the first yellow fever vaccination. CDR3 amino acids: CASNPGLGTEQYF. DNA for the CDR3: TGTGCCAGCAACCCCGGACTAGGTACGGAGCAGTACTTC.